The present T cell receptor (beta chain) was sequenced within a study of tumor and adjacent non-tumor tissue in lung cancer. Study details: Aged about 31 to 80 years, patients included 10 men and a few women with stage I to III disease. Study-level results: Tumor repertoires had a smaller top 100 clone share than normal lung.

V gave up 3 bases and J gave up 8 bases, with 11 bases separating them. This CDR3 is 12 amino acids long. Per germline, CDR1 SQVTM and CDR2 ANQGSEA. This clonotype was detected ten times or more. The antigen is not known. Three rounds of nested PCR, following a modified ARM-PCR protocol, produced the TCRbeta library. TCRdb independently ran MiXCR on the multiplex PCR reads; one entry per CDR3 protein. In the table there are roughly 75,000 distinct CDR3 sequences, around 70% of which are singletons. The template was RNA from unsorted bulk tissue. This non-tumor lung sample came from over 3 cm beyond the tumor edge.

This TCR was recovered from a woman aged 45-60 years with non-small cell lung cancer. The genes are TRBV29-1 and TRBJ2-1, with a tentative D call TRBD1 (6 bases). The sample taken for sequencing was distant non-tumor lung tissue. The CDR3 is CSVEGHDDEQFF. Written as DNA, the CDR3 is TGCAGCGTTGAGGGACACGACGATGAGCAGTTCTTC.